Listed below are T cell receptor beta chains from one sample, sequenced in a study of CD8+ T cells in alopecia areata. Profiling relied on immunoSEQ multiplex PCR, and the TCRdb table lists in-frame clones only, not all of them. The sample lists a few hundred thousand clones; under 70% were seen once. The sample was CD4+ T cells sorted from blood, taken at approximately week 44, from a patient treated with tofacitinib. These receptors originate from a human donor with alopecia areata. Both conserved end residues are part of each CDR3. A D gene is named only where the DNA matches it firmly. Rows give clone size only sometimes, using once, few, many, or a class for an expanded clone.

V: TRBV9
J: TRBJ2-2
size: .
D: TRBD2
CDR3: CASSISGGSTGELFF
DNA: TGTGCCAGCAGCATTAGCGGGGGTTCCACCGGGGAGCTGTTTTTT

V: TRBV7-9
J: TRBJ1-1
size: .
D: .
CDR3: CASSNPTARTEAFF
DNA: TGTGCCAGCAGTAACCCGACAGCTCGCACTGAAGCTTTCTTT

V: TRBV14
J: TRBJ1-1
size: .
D: .
CDR3: CASSLGRGTEAFF
DNA: TGTGCCAGCAGCCTGGGGCGGGGAACTGAAGCTTTCTTT

V: TRBV4-3
J: TRBJ2-5
size: .
D: .
CDR3: CASSLKYQETQYF
DNA: TGCGCCAGCAGCCTTAAGTACCAAGAGACCCAGTACTTC

V: TRBV7-8
J: TRBJ2-1
size: few
D: .
CDR3: CASSLAGHNEQFF
DNA: TGTGCCAGCAGCTTAGCCGGCCACAATGAGCAGTTCTTC

V: TRBV5-4
J: TRBJ2-1
size: few
D: .
CDR3: CASSLDWAEQFF
DNA: TGTGCCAGCAGCTTGGATTGGGCGGAGCAGTTCTTC

V: TRBV29-1
J: TRBJ2-3
size: few
D: .
CDR3: CSVDYAADTQYF
DNA: TGCAGCGTTGATTATGCGGCCGATACGCAGTATTTT

V: TRBV7-2
J: TRBJ2-1
size: few
D: TRBD2
CDR3: CASSLALLSGGYYNEQFF
DNA: TGTGCCAGCAGCTTAGCCCTTCTCAGCGGGGGATACTACAATGAGCAGTTCTTC

V: TRBV9
J: TRBJ2-2
size: .
D: TRBD2
CDR3: CASSRLAGLNTGELFF
DNA: TGTGCCAGCAGCAGACTAGCGGGGTTGAACACCGGGGAGCTGTTTTTT

V: TRBV29-1
J: TRBJ1-1
size: few
D: .
CDR3: CSVAQGSEAFF
DNA: TGCAGCGTTGCACAGGGCTCTGAAGCTTTCTTT

V: TRBV4-1
J: TRBJ2-6
size: .
D: .
CDR3: CASSQDKGWRGYSGANVLTF
DNA: TGCGCCAGCAGCCAAGACAAAGGTTGGAGGGGGTATTCTGGGGCCAACGTCCTGACTTTC

V: TRBV20-1
J: TRBJ1-1
size: .
D: .
CDR3: CSASMKSEAFF
DNA: TGCAGTGCTAGCATGAAAAGTGAAGCTTTCTTT

V: TRBV30
J: TRBJ2-2
size: .
D: TRBD2
CDR3: CAWSVGLAGAYTGELFF
DNA: TGTGCCTGGAGTGTAGGGCTAGCGGGGGCCTACACCGGGGAGCTGTTTTTT

V: TRBV27
J: TRBJ1-4
size: .
D: .
CDR3: CASASRVNEKLFF
DNA: TGTGCCAGCGCTTCGAGAGTTAATGAAAAACTGTTTTTT

V: TRBV5-5
J: TRBJ2-7
size: few
D: .
CDR3: CASSWTGTVSYEQYF
DNA: TGTGCCAGCAGCTGGACCGGGACGGTCTCCTACGAGCAGTACTTC

V: TRBV18
J: TRBJ2-5
size: .
D: .
CDR3: CASSPGETQYF
DNA: TGTGCCAGCTCACCCGGGGAGACCCAGTACTTC

V: TRBV2
J: TRBJ1-2
size: .
D: .
CDR3: CASSVTLLLGYTF
DNA: TGTGCCAGCAGTGTCACCCTACTTTTAGGCTACACCTTC

V: TRBV29-1
J: TRBJ2-1
size: once
D: TRBD1
CDR3: CSVREGQGVYNEQFF
DNA: TGCAGCGTTCGGGAGGGACAGGGGGTTTACAATGAGCAGTTCTTC

V: TRBV7-9
J: TRBJ2-7
size: .
D: .
CDR3: CASSFAETAMEQYF
DNA: TGTGCCAGCAGCTTCGCAGAGACGGCTATGGAGCAGTACTTC

V: TRBV6-5
J: TRBJ2-4
size: .
D: TRBD2
CDR3: CASRTSGGSDQYF
DNA: TGTGCCAGCCGAACTAGCGGGGGGAGTGATCAGTACTTC

V: TRBV7-2
J: TRBJ1-5
size: .
D: TRBD1
CDR3: CASSARQGQPQHF
DNA: TGTGCCAGCAGCGCCCGACAGGGCCAGCCCCAGCATTTT

V: TRBV29-1
J: TRBJ2-1
size: .
D: .
CDR3: CSVTISEQFF
DNA: TGCAGCGTCACAATTTCTGAGCAGTTCTTC

V: TRBV29-1
J: TRBJ2-4
size: .
D: TRBD1
CDR3: CSVADRGSKNIQYF
DNA: TGCAGCGTCGCGGACAGGGGGTCCAAAAACATTCAGTACTTC

V: TRBV6-5
J: TRBJ1-1
size: .
D: .
CDR3: CASSYRRFGWETEAFF
DNA: TGTGCCAGCAGTTACAGGCGGTTTGGGTGGGAGACTGAAGCTTTCTTT

V: TRBV29-1
J: TRBJ1-1
size: .
D: .
CDR3: CSPQRTEAFF
DNA: TGCAGCCCCCAGCGTACTGAAGCTTTCTTT

V: TRBV29-1
J: TRBJ2-6
size: few
D: TRBD2
CDR3: CSVRGGSGANVLTF
DNA: TGCAGCGTGCGCGGGGGCTCTGGGGCCAACGTCCTGACTTTC

V: TRBV4-1
J: TRBJ2-5
size: .
D: .
CDR3: CASSQEALTGPQYF
DNA: TGCGCCAGCAGCCAAGAGGCCCTGACGGGGCCCCAGTACTTC

V: TRBV30
J: TRBJ2-3
size: .
D: TRBD2
CDR3: CAWRPRGASGADTQYF
DNA: TGTGCCTGGAGACCGAGGGGGGCTAGCGGGGCAGATACGCAGTATTTT

V: TRBV6-5
J: TRBJ2-2
size: .
D: TRBD1
CDR3: CASSWGQRDTGELFF
DNA: TGTGCCAGCAGTTGGGGACAGAGGGACACCGGGGAGCTGTTTTTT

V: TRBV29-1
J: TRBJ1-2
size: .
D: TRBD1
CDR3: CSVVSGGDYGYTF
DNA: TGCAGCGTTGTTTCAGGGGGCGACTATGGCTACACCTTC

V: TRBV15
J: TRBJ2-7
size: .
D: .
CDR3: CATSTGGPSYEQYF
DNA: TGTGCCACCAGCACCGGGGGGCCATCCTACGAGCAGTACTTC

V: TRBV30
J: TRBJ1-2
size: once
D: .
CDR3: CAWSYRRDLYGYTF
DNA: TGTGCCTGGAGTTATCGCAGGGACCTCTATGGCTACACCTTC

V: TRBV7-2
J: TRBJ1-2
size: few
D: .
CDR3: CASTMGGRDYGYTF
DNA: TGTGCCAGCACCATGGGGGGGAGGGACTATGGCTACACCTTC

V: TRBV29-1
J: TRBJ2-7
size: .
D: .
CDR3: CSVDTGWYF
DNA: TGCAGCGTTGATACAGGGTGGTACTTC

V: TRBV2
J: TRBJ2-1
size: few
D: TRBD1
CDR3: CASRRQGGNEQFF
DNA: TGTGCCAGCAGAAGACAGGGGGGCAATGAGCAGTTCTTC

V: TRBV25-1
J: TRBJ1-1
size: .
D: .
CDR3: CASSEYGQLNTEAFF
DNA: TGTGCCAGCAGTGAATATGGACAACTGAACACTGAAGCTTTCTTT

V: TRBV5-1
J: TRBJ2-1
size: .
D: .
CDR3: CASSFTLTNEQFF
DNA: TGCGCCAGCAGCTTTACCCTAACCAATGAGCAGTTCTTC

V: TRBV5-1
J: TRBJ2-1
size: .
D: TRBD2
CDR3: CASSFSGVNNEQFF
DNA: TGCGCCAGCAGCTTTAGCGGGGTGAACAATGAGCAGTTCTTC